Here is one TCR beta chain with its context. V was cut by 3 bases and J by 9 bases, with 9 bases left in between. This CDR3 is built from 12 residues. CDR1 is SGHTA, CDR2 FQGNSA, per germline. TCRdb reprocessed the RT-PCR reads with MiXCR, giving one entry per CDR3 protein. The table has about 680,000 distinct CDR3 sequences, 12% to 15% seen once. Sequenced input: memory CD4+ T cells from blood. This rearrangement joins TRBV7-2 to TRBJ2-1; D gene ambiguous. The sequence was obtained from a female donor in good health, serving as a healthy control. The CDR3 spells CASSFGFGEQFF. CDR3 nucleotide sequence: TGTGCCAGCAGCTTTGGGTTCGGTGAGCAGTTCTTC.